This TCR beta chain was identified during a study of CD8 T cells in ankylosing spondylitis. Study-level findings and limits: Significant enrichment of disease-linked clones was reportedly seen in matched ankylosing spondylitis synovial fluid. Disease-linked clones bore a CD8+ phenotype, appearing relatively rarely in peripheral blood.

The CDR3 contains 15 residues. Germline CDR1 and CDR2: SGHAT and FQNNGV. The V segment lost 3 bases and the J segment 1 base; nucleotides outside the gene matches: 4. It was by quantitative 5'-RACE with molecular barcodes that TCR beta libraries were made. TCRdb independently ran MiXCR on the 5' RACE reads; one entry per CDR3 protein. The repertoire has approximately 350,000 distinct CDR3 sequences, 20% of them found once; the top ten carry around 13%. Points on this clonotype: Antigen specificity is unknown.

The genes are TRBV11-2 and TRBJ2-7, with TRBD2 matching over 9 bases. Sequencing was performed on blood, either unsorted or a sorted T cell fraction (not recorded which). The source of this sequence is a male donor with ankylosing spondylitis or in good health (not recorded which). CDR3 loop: CASSFGGGVSYEQYF. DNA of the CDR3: TGTGCCAGCAGCTTTGGCGGGGGGGTATCCTACGAGCAGTACTTC.